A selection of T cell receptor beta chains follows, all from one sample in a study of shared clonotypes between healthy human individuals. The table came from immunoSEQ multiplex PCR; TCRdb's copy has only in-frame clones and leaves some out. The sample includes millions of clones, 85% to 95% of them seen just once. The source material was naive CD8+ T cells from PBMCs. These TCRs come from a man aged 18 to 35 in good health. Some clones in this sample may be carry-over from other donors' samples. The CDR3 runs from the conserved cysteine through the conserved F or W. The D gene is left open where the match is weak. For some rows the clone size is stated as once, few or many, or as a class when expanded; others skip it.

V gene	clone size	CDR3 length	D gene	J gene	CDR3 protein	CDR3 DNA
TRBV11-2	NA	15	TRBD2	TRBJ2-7	CASTPGSGSIWEQYF	TGTGCCAGCACCCCTGGTAGCGGGAGTATTTGGGAGCAGTACTTC
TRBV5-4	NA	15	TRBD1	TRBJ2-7	CASRAGQGRSDEQYF	TGTGCCAGCAGAGCGGGACAGGGAAGGTCAGACGAGCAGTACTTC
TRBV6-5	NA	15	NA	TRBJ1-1	CASSITRHTGEEAFF	TGTGCCAGCAGTATCACCCGGCACACTGGGGAAGAAGCTTTCTTT
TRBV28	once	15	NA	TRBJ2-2	CASSLPRGNTGELFF	TGTGCCAGCAGCTTACCCCGGGGGAACACCGGGGAGCTGTTTTTT
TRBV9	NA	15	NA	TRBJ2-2	CASSVGASKTGELFF	TGTGCCAGCAGCGTAGGAGCTAGTAAGACCGGGGAGCTGTTTTTT
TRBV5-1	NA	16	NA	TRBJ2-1	CASSAGNLGSYNEQFF	TGCGCCAGCAGCGCAGGGAATTTAGGGTCCTACAATGAGCAGTTCTTC
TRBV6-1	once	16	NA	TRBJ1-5	CASSERWKRGVQPQHF	TGTGCCAGCAGTGAAAGATGGAAGAGGGGGGTTCAGCCCCAGCATTTT
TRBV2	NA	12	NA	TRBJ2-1	CASSPITGEQFF	TGTGCCAGCAGCCCCATAACGGGGGAGCAGTTCTTC
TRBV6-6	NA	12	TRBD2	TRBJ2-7	CATSGGNYEQYF	TGTGCCACCTCCGGGGGGAACTACGAGCAGTACTTC
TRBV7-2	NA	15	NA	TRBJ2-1	CASSLSPRTTNEQFF	TGTGCCAGCAGCTTATCCCCTCGGACCACTAATGAGCAGTTCTTC
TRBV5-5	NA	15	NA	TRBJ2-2	CASSSYWVGTGELFF	TGTGCCAGCAGTTCCTATTGGGTGGGCACCGGGGAGCTGTTTTTT
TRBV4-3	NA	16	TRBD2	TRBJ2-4	CASSQARLAPLNIQYF	TGCGCCAGCAGCCAAGCACGACTAGCGCCCTTGAACATTCAGTACTTC
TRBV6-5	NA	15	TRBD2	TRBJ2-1	CASSRGRRGYNEQFF	TGTGCCAGCAGCCGCGGGAGGCGGGGCTACAATGAGCAGTTCTTC
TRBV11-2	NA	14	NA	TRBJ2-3	CASSYRAEVDTQYF	TGTGCCAGCAGCTATAGGGCCGAAGTAGATACGCAGTATTTT
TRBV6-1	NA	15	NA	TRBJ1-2	CASSEGQEANYGYTF	TGTGCCAGCAGTGAAGGACAGGAAGCTAACTATGGCTACACCTTC
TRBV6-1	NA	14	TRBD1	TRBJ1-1	CASRTGTVNTEAFF	TGTGCCAGCAGAACCGGGACAGTGAACACTGAAGCTTTCTTT
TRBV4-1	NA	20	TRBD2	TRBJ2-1	CASSQVGVERRTSSYNEQFF	TGCGCCAGCAGCCAAGTGGGAGTGGAGAGGAGGACTAGCTCCTACAATGAGCAGTTCTTC
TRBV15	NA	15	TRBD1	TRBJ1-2	CATSGGTGPSGGYTF	TGTGCCACCAGCGGCGGGACAGGCCCATCGGGGGGCTACACCTTC
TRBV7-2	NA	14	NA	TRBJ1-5	CASSLRASNQPQHF	TGTGCCAGCAGCCTCCGGGCGTCCAATCAGCCCCAGCATTTT
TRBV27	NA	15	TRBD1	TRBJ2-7	CASSLRTGGIYEQYF	TGTGCCAGCAGTTTGCGGACAGGGGGCATTTACGAGCAGTACTTC
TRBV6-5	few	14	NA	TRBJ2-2	CASGWRDFTGELFF	TGTGCCAGCGGGTGGAGGGATTTTACCGGGGAGCTGTTTTTT
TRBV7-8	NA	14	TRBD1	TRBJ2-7	CASSLEGQAPEQYF	TGTGCCAGCAGCTTGGAGGGACAGGCTCCCGAGCAGTACTTC
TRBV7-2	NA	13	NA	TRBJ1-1	CASSPGGNTEAFF	TGTGCCAGCAGCCCGGGGGGGAACACTGAAGCTTTCTTT
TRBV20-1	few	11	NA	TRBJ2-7	CSARGGYEQYF	TGCAGTGCTAGGGGGGGCTACGAGCAGTACTTC
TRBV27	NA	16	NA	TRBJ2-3	CASSPSWGEWTDTQYF	TGTGCCAGCAGTCCCTCGTGGGGGGAGTGGACAGATACGCAGTATTTT
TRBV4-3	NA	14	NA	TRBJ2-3	CASSLSRFTDTQYF	TGCGCCAGCAGCCTTAGCAGATTCACAGATACGCAGTATTTT
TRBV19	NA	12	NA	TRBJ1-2	CASRSGGRAGTF	TGTGCCAGTAGATCGGGGGGCCGGGCCGGCACCTTC
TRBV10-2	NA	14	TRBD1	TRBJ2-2	CASSVTGGAGELFF	TGCGCCAGCAGTGTGACAGGGGGGGCAGGGGAGCTGTTTTTT
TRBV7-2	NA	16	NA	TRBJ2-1	CASSAKTRPSYNEQFF	TGTGCCAGCAGCGCAAAGACTAGACCCTCCTACAATGAGCAGTTCTTC
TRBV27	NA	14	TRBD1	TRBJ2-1	CASSSWTGNNEQFF	TGTGCCAGCAGTTCTTGGACAGGAAACAATGAGCAGTTCTTC
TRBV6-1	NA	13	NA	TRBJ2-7	CASSPGPSYEQYF	TGTGCCAGCAGCCCCGGACCTTCCTACGAGCAGTACTTC
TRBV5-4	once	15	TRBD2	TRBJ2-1	CASSRTSGRGNEQFF	TGTGCCAGCAGCCGGACTAGCGGGAGGGGCAATGAGCAGTTCTTC
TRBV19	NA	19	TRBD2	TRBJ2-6	CASSPGLAGGSPGANVLTF	TGTGCCAGTAGCCCGGGACTAGCGGGAGGGTCCCCTGGGGCCAACGTCCTGACTTTC
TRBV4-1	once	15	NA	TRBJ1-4	CASSQDMSVNEKLFF	TGCGCCAGCAGCCAAGATATGTCAGTTAATGAAAAACTGTTTTTT
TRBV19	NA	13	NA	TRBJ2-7	CASSTKTGNEQYF	TGTGCCAGTAGTACCAAGACAGGCAACGAGCAGTACTTC
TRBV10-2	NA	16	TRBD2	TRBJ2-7	CASSDRSGASSYEQYF	TGCGCCAGCAGTGATAGGAGCGGGGCATCCTCATACGAGCAGTACTTC
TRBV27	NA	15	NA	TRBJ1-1	CASSFQGGGNTEAFF	TGTGCCAGCAGTTTCCAGGGAGGGGGGAACACTGAAGCTTTCTTT
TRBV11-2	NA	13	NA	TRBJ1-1	CASSLGRATEAFF	TGTGCCAGCAGCTTGGGCAGGGCCACTGAAGCTTTCTTT